These T cell receptor beta chains were read from a single sample in a study of blood T cell repertoires in COVID-19. Method: immunoSEQ multiplex PCR; TCRdb's copy keeps in-frame clones and lacks some. The sample has 410,000 or so clones; around 89% are singletons. Sequencing was performed on peripheral blood. The receptor source for this set is a middle-aged woman with COVID-19, enrolled during active disease. Both conserved end residues are part of each CDR3. Each record gives: clone size, V gene, D gene, J gene, CDR3 DNA, CDR3 protein. The D gene is left open where the match is weak. Only part of the rows carry a size: once, few, many, or a class if the clone is expanded.

-	TRBV27	-	TRBJ1-2	TGTGCCAGCAGTTCCGGACGGGAGGCGGACTATGGCTACACCTTC	CASSSGREADYGYTF
-	TRBV4-3	TRBD1	TRBJ1-6	TGCGCCAGCAGCCCAGAACCCCCGGGACAGGGGAGGGGTTCACCCCTCCACTTT	CASSPEPPGQGRGSPLHF
-	TRBV7-2	-	TRBJ1-2	TGTGCCAGCAGCTGGGAGGGGAGCTATGGCTACACCTTC	CASSWEGSYGYTF
-	TRBV4-2	TRBD1	TRBJ1-6	TGTGCCAGCAGCCAAGGTATCCGGGACAGGGGGGGTTCACCCCTCCACTTT	CASSQGIRDRGGSPLHF
-	TRBV5-8	TRBD1	TRBJ1-1	TGTGCCAGCAGCTTGAGTCCCCCTCAGGGGGCGACTTTCTTT	CASSLSPPQGATFF
once	TRBV15	TRBD2	TRBJ2-7	TGTGCCACCAGCAAACAGCGGGGCCCCGGCGAGCAGTACTTC	CATSKQRGPGEQYF
-	TRBV28	-	TRBJ1-1	TGTGCCAGCACCCTGAGGAGGCTGAACACTGAAGCTTTCTTT	CASTLRRLNTEAFF
once	TRBV5-6	TRBD1	TRBJ1-2	TGTGCCAGCAGCTTGATAACAGGGGACTATGGCTACACCTTC	CASSLITGDYGYTF
-	TRBV7-9	TRBD1	TRBJ1-2	TGTGCCAGCAGCTTAGAAGGCGGGACAGATAGGGGCTACACCTTC	CASSLEGGTDRGYTF
-	TRBV3-1/TRBV3-2	-	TRBJ2-7	TGTGCCAGCAGCCAAGACGGGAGGTCAGGGGGCGGCTTGGGCGAGCAGTACTTC	CASSQDGRSGGGLGEQYF
-	TRBV3-1/TRBV3-2	TRBD1	TRBJ1-6	TGTGCCAGCAGCCCGGACAGGGGGAATTCACCCCTCCACTTT	CASSPDRGNSPLHF
-	TRBV28	-	TRBJ2-7	TGTGCCAGCCAGGGACTTCCTAGGGAGCAGTACTTC	CASQGLPREQYF
-	TRBV6-2/TRBV6-3	-	TRBJ2-1	TGTGCCAGCAGTTACTTTGGGGGCCCCTACAATGAGCAGTTCTTC	CASSYFGGPYNEQFF
-	TRBV3-1/TRBV3-2	-	TRBJ1-2	TGTGCCAGCAGCCAAGATGACCTCAGGGTTAACTATGGCTACACCTTC	CASSQDDLRVNYGYTF
-	TRBV29-1	-	TRBJ1-1	TGCAGCGGCCGGGGGAACACTGAAGCTTTCTTT	CSGRGNTEAFF
-	TRBV20-1	-	TRBJ1-2	TGCAGTGCCCCGGGGGGAGGCTACACCTTC	CSAPGGGYTF
-	TRBV19	TRBD1	TRBJ1-5	TGTGCCAGTAGTAGGAGGGACAGCCAAGATCAGCCCCAGCATTTT	CASSRRDSQDQPQHF
-	TRBV6-5	TRBD1	TRBJ1-6	TGTGCCACAAGGACAGGGGATAATTCACCCCTCCACTTT	CATRTGDNSPLHF
-	TRBV28	TRBD1	TRBJ1-2	TGTGCCAGCAGACCGGGACAGGAGACGGGTGGCTACACCTTC	CASRPGQETGGYTF
few	TRBV28	-	TRBJ1-2	TGTGCCACCCAGTCGGGGGGCGCAGGCGGCTACACCTTC	CATQSGGAGGYTF
-	TRBV27	TRBD1	TRBJ1-3	TGTGCCAGCAGTTCCCTGACAGGGGGTAGAAACACCATATATTTT	CASSSLTGGRNTIYF
-	TRBV5-4	-	TRBJ2-5	TGTGCCAGCAGCTTGAGTACCGGGGTCCAAGAGACCCAGTACTTC	CASSLSTGVQETQYF
-	TRBV7-3	-	TRBJ1-4	TGTGCCAGCAGCCCTACAGGGAGCAATGAAAAACTGTTTTTT	CASSPTGSNEKLFF
-	TRBV5-1	TRBD1	TRBJ2-1	TGCGCCAGCAGCTTCGGGACAGCCTTCGGGGATGAGCAGTTCTTC	CASSFGTAFGDEQFF
-	TRBV6-6	TRBD1	TRBJ2-3	TGTGCCAGCAGTTACTCGATTACACAGGGGGCGGATACGCAGTATTTT	CASSYSITQGADTQYF
-	TRBV2	TRBD2	TRBJ2-7	TGTGCCAGCAGTTTGAAGCGGGAGGGGACCTACGAGCAGTACTTC	CASSLKREGTYEQYF
-	TRBV4-2	TRBD2	TRBJ2-2	TGTGCCAGCAGCCCGAGGACTAGCGGGGGGGCGGTTATTATCGGGGAGCTGTTTTTT	CASSPRTSGGAVIIGELFF
-	TRBV27	TRBD1	TRBJ1-5	TGTGCCAGCAGCCCCGGGGGACAGGGGAATCAGCCCCAGCATTTT	CASSPGGQGNQPQHF
-	TRBV27	-	TRBJ1-1	TGTGCCAGCAGTTTGTTGGGGAGGAGCACTGAAGCTTTCTTT	CASSLLGRSTEAFF
-	TRBV11-3	TRBD2	TRBJ2-2	TGTGCCAGCAGCTTTCTAGCGGGGGGAAACACCGGGGAGCTGTTTTTT	CASSFLAGGNTGELFF
-	TRBV7-2	-	TRBJ1-6	TGTGCCAGCAGCTTAGCAAGCTACAATTCACCCCTCCACTTT	CASSLASYNSPLHF
-	TRBV4-1	TRBD1	TRBJ1-1	TGCGCCAGCAGTCGACTAGACAGGGAAGGCACTGAAGCTTTCTTT	CASSRLDREGTEAFF
once	TRBV19	-	TRBJ1-2	TGTGCCAGTACCCTATACAGCGGGGACCCCTATGGCTACACCTTC	CASTLYSGDPYGYTF
once	TRBV12-5	-	TRBJ2-7	TGTGCTAGTGGTTTGCCCGTGCAGGGTACATACGAGCAGTACTTC	CASGLPVQGTYEQYF
-	TRBV20-1	-	TRBJ1-4	TGCAGTGCTAGTAGCTCCCGGGAGAATGAAAAACTGTTTTTT	CSASSSRENEKLFF
-	TRBV2	TRBD1	TRBJ1-2	TGTGCCAGCAGTGCATCGAGTAGGGGGCCATATGGCTACACCTTC	CASSASSRGPYGYTF
-	TRBV24-1	TRBD1	TRBJ1-5	TGTGCCACCAGTGATGGGACAGGGGTGCAGCCCCAGCATTTT	CATSDGTGVQPQHF
-	TRBV18	-	TRBJ2-3	TGTGCCAGCTCGCCCGCGGCAGGGCTCCCAGATACGCAGTATTTT	CASSPAAGLPDTQYF
-	TRBV3-1/TRBV3-2	TRBD1	TRBJ1-1	TGTGCCAGCAGCCCTTACAGGGGTGGGGGGATCACTGAAGCTTTCTTT	CASSPYRGGGITEAFF
-	TRBV7-6	-	TRBJ2-5	TGTGCCAGCAGCTTAGAGACACCCCTACTGATCCAAGAGACCCAGTACTTC	CASSLETPLLIQETQYF